The sequence of this T cell receptor beta chain was determined in a study of radiation and T cells in renal cell carcinoma. Study outcomes and limitations: In nephrectomy-only tumors, top 100 clonotypes averaged about 45%, versus around 54% irradiated. Intratumoral heterogeneity was not captured in these approximately 0.9 g regions.

Stated treatment: treatment-naive control, cytoreductive nephrectomy. Assay: immunoSEQ multiplex PCR; the TCRdb copy retains only in-frame clones and omits some. The sample carries around 15,000 clones, around 60% recorded once. Turning to this clone: Its antigen is unidentified.

The germline V gene has CDR1 LNHDA and CDR2 SQIVND (reference sequence). The CDR3 totals 13 residues. V was pared by 6 bases and J by 5 bases, with 14 bases between. The source is a man between 50 and 59 years old with renal cell carcinoma. This sample comprised tumor tissue, obtained from a patient whose treatment was nephrectomy without radiotherapy. The rearrangement uses TRBV19 and TRBJ2-7; D possibly corresponds to TRBD1 (7 bases). In DNA form, the CDR3 reads TGTGCCAGTAGCTCCAGGGGGGCTGACGAGCAGTACTTC. Protein: CASSSRGADEQYF.